A selection of T cell receptor beta chains follows, all from one sample in a study of blood T cell repertoires in COVID-19. TCRdb's copy holds only in-frame clones and misses some; the assay was immunoSEQ multiplex PCR. Of hundreds of thousands of clones in the sample, over 75% were seen once. Sequenced input: peripheral blood. The receptor set was obtained from a woman aged 45-59 years who had recovered from COVID-19. CDR3s include the opening cysteine and the closing phenylalanine or tryptophan. The order of the fields is clone size, D gene, V gene, J gene, CDR3 DNA, CDR3 protein. A D gene is named only where the DNA matches it firmly. Size is omitted from some rows. Given values are once, few, many or a class for expanded clones.

-	-	TRBV7-9	TRBJ1-3	TGTGCCAGCAGCTTAGCCAGGGAATGGAACACCATATATTTT	CASSLAREWNTIYF
-	TRBD1	TRBV6-5	TRBJ1-2	TGTGCCAGCAGCCTCGGACAGGTTGCTAACTATGGCTACACCTTC	CASSLGQVANYGYTF
-	TRBD1	TRBV6-5	TRBJ1-2	TGTGCCAGCAGTCTCACAGGGGTGGGCTACACCTTC	CASSLTGVGYTF
-	-	TRBV9	TRBJ1-4	TGTGCCAGCAGCCCCAGAGTAGGGGGTAATGAAAAACTGTTTTTT	CASSPRVGGNEKLFF
-	-	TRBV10-3	TRBJ2-1	TGTGCCATCAGTGACCAGGGTTCGGGCAATGAGCAGTTCTTC	CAISDQGSGNEQFF
-	TRBD2	TRBV28	TRBJ2-1	TGTGCCAGCAGTGGGGCCGGGAGGGCCGTCGGCTACAATGAGCAGTTCTTC	CASSGAGRAVGYNEQFF
-	-	TRBV7-2	TRBJ2-5	TGTGCCAGCAGCTTCCAGGGGGGACAAGAGACCCAGTACTTC	CASSFQGGQETQYF
-	TRBD2	TRBV7-2	TRBJ2-3	TGTGCCAGCAGCTTAGCGAGGCGGGGGGGCGGATCAGATACGCAGTATTTT	CASSLARRGGGSDTQYF
-	TRBD1	TRBV3-1/TRBV3-2	TRBJ1-2	TGTGCCAGCAGCCCTCCGGGACAGGGGGTGAGTGTGGGCGGCTACACCTTC	CASSPPGQGVSVGGYTF
-	TRBD1	TRBV19	TRBJ1-1	TGTGCCAGTAGACCGGGACAGGGTTCGGTCGACGCTTTCTTT	CASRPGQGSVDAFF
-	-	TRBV19	TRBJ1-1	TGTGCCAGTACTGACAGACTCTGGGAAGCTTTCTTT	CASTDRLWEAFF
-	TRBD1	TRBV6-4	TRBJ1-2	TGTGCCAGCAGTGACAGGACAGGGGGCGAAGGCTACACCTTC	CASSDRTGGEGYTF
-	TRBD2	TRBV6-1	TRBJ2-7	TGTGCCAGCAGTGAAGCGGTAGCGGGAGCGGGGGAGCAGTACTTC	CASSEAVAGAGEQYF
-	-	TRBV9	TRBJ1-2	TGTGCCAGCAGCGTAGAAGTCAGTCTCCCGTCTGGCTACACCTTC	CASSVEVSLPSGYTF
-	-	TRBV6-6	TRBJ1-5	TGTGCCAGCAGTTACGCCGAGAGCAATCAGCCCCAGCATTTT	CASSYAESNQPQHF
-	TRBD2	TRBV7-8	TRBJ2-1	TGTGCCAGCAGCTTGAGACTAGCGGGAGGTCTCTCCTACAATGAGCAGTTCTTC	CASSLRLAGGLSYNEQFF
-	-	TRBV28	TRBJ1-6	TGTGCCAGCAGTTTAACGGGGAATTCACCCCTCCACTTT	CASSLTGNSPLHF
-	-	TRBV2	TRBJ1-6	TGTGCCAGCAGTGAAGTTTACTCGGGATCACCCCTCCACTTT	CASSEVYSGSPLHF
-	-	TRBV7-8	TRBJ1-2	TGTGCCAGCAGCCTCGGGGGGTATGGCTACACCTTC	CASSLGGYGYTF
-	TRBD2	TRBV2	TRBJ2-1	TGTGCCAGCAGCGCACTAGCGGGGGGGCTCAATGAGCAGTTCTTC	CASSALAGGLNEQFF
-	-	TRBV5-1	TRBJ1-2	TGCGCCAGCAGCTTGATGCAGGGCCTACTTGGCTACACCTTC	CASSLMQGLLGYTF
-	TRBD2	TRBV3-1/TRBV3-2	TRBJ2-1	TGTGCCAGCAGCCAACGGCGGGGGGAGTACAATGAGCAGTTCTTC	CASSQRRGEYNEQFF
few	TRBD1	TRBV28	TRBJ2-7	TGTGCCAGCAAGCCGGGCAGGGGGCCCTACGAGCAGTACTTC	CASKPGRGPYEQYF
-	TRBD1	TRBV5-6	TRBJ2-1	TGTGCCAGCAGCTTCGACAGGGCCGCTGGGCAGTTCTTC	CASSFDRAAGQFF
once	-	TRBV7-9	TRBJ1-4	TGTGCCAGCAGATATCAGGAAGCAACTAATGAAAAACTGTTTTTT	CASRYQEATNEKLFF
-	TRBD1	TRBV7-8	TRBJ2-7	TGTGCCAGCAGCTTCGGACAGGTCGCACTTCGGTACTTC	CASSFGQVALRYF
-	TRBD1	TRBV19	TRBJ2-1	TGTGCCAGTAGTATCGGGACAGGGAATGTGGGTGAGCAGTTCTTC	CASSIGTGNVGEQFF
-	TRBD1	TRBV2	TRBJ2-5	TGTGCCAGCAGGGCTACAGGGGTCCGACAAGAGACCCAGTACTTC	CASRATGVRQETQYF
-	-	TRBV3-1/TRBV3-2	TRBJ1-3	TGTGCCAGCAGCCATAGTCAGGGGCGAAACACCATATATTTT	CASSHSQGRNTIYF
-	-	TRBV18	TRBJ1-3	TGTGCCAGCTCACCGGAGGGTACCATATATTTT	CASSPEGTIYF
-	TRBD1	TRBV30	TRBJ1-2	TGTGCCGGTTCTCCAATGGGACAGTTCTACTATGGCTACACCTTC	CAGSPMGQFYYGYTF
-	-	TRBV5-1	TRBJ2-2	TGCGCCAGCAGCCCGACGGGAAGTACGAACACCGGGGAGCTGTTTTTT	CASSPTGSTNTGELFF
few	-	TRBV6-2/TRBV6-3	TRBJ2-7	TGTGCCAGCAGTTACGGGGAAGGGGCCCCCTACGAGCAGTACTTC	CASSYGEGAPYEQYF
-	TRBD2	TRBV7-2	TRBJ2-1	TGTGCCAGCAGCTTAGGGGCGGGGGCTAGCGGGGAGCAGTTCTTC	CASSLGAGASGEQFF
-	-	TRBV4-3	TRBJ2-1	TGCGCCAGCAGCCAAGATTGGGTGGGACTGGAGTACAATGAGCAGTTCTTC	CASSQDWVGLEYNEQFF
-	TRBD1	TRBV5-1	TRBJ2-3	TGCGCCAGCAGACCGGGACAGGGGGCAGATACGCAGTATTTT	CASRPGQGADTQYF
-	TRBD1	TRBV5-1	TRBJ1-2	TGCGCCAGCAGCAAGAGCACAGGGGTAGAGGGCTACACCTTC	CASSKSTGVEGYTF
-	-	TRBV10-3	TRBJ2-2	TGTGCCATCAGTGAGTCGAGACAGGGAGGTTCCGGGGAGCTGTTTTTT	CAISESRQGGSGELFF
-	-	TRBV19	TRBJ1-5	TGTGCCACGACGGACAGTAGAGGTTTTGAGCCCCAGCATTTT	CATTDSRGFEPQHF
-	-	TRBV30	TRBJ1-2	TGTGCCTGGAGTGTGAGGAGGGATGGCTACACCTTC	CAWSVRRDGYTF
-	-	TRBV30	TRBJ2-2	TGTGCCTGGTCCAGGGGTTTGAACACCGGGGAGCTGTTTTTT	CAWSRGLNTGELFF
-	-	TRBV5-4	TRBJ1-4	TGTGCCACTAACAATGGAGGTGTCAGCGAAAAACTGTTTTTT	CATNNGGVSEKLFF
-	TRBD1	TRBV30	TRBJ2-7	TGTGCCTGGAGTGTACGGCAGGGGGCAGGAGAGCAGTACTTC	CAWSVRQGAGEQYF
-	TRBD1	TRBV19	TRBJ2-7	TGTGCCAGTAGTATTGGACAGGTCAACGACGAGCAGTACTTC	CASSIGQVNDEQYF
few	-	TRBV20-1	TRBJ2-1	TGCAGTGCTAGTTCCGGGGAAATGTACAATGAGCAGTTCTTC	CSASSGEMYNEQFF
-	-	TRBV4-3	TRBJ1-4	TGCGCCAGCAGCCAAGGGGTAGCAGCAACTAATGAAAAACTGTTTTTT	CASSQGVAATNEKLFF
-	-	TRBV14	TRBJ1-1	TGTGCCAGCGGAGGACAGCGAAACACTGAAGCTTTCTTT	CASGGQRNTEAFF
-	-	TRBV28	TRBJ2-1	TGTGCCAGCAGTTTATCCGGGTTCAATGAGCAGTTCTTC	CASSLSGFNEQFF
-	-	TRBV6-6	TRBJ1-3	TGTGCCAGCAGACCCACCCAACAGGGCTCTGGAAACACCATATATTTT	CASRPTQQGSGNTIYF
-	-	TRBV15	TRBJ1-3	TGTGCCACCAGTAGACAGTGGGGAAACACCATATATTTT	CATSRQWGNTIYF
-	TRBD2	TRBV11-2	TRBJ2-1	TGTGCCAGCAGCTTAGTTCGAGCGGGAGGAAATATCTCCTACAATGAGCAGTTCTTC	CASSLVRAGGNISYNEQFF
-	TRBD2	TRBV19	TRBJ2-1	TGTGCCAGTAGCGGTAGCGGGGGAGCTTACAATGAGCAGTTCTTC	CASSGSGGAYNEQFF
few	-	TRBV19	TRBJ1-5	TGTGCCAGTAGTCCCTTACAGGGCCACCAGCCCCAGCATTTT	CASSPLQGHQPQHF